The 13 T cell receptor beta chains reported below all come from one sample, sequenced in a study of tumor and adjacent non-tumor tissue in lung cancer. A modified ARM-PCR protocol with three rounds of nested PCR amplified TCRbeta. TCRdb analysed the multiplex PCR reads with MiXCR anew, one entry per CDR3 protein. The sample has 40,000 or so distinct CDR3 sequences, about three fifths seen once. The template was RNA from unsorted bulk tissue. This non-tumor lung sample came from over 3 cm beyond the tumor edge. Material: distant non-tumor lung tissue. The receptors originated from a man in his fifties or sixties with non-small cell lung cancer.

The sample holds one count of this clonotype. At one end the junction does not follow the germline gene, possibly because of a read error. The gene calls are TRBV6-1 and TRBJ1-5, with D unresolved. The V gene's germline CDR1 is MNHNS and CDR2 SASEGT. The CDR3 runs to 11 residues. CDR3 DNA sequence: TGTGCCAGCAGTGAAATTCAGTCCCAGCATTTT. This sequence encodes CASSEIQSQHF.

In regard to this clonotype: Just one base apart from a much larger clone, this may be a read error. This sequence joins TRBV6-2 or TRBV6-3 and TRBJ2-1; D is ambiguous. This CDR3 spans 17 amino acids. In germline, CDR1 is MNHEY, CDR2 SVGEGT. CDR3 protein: CASSYPGLGSSYKEQFF. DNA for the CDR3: TGTGCCAGCAGTTATCCGGGTTTGGGTAGCTCCTACAAAGAGCAGTTCTTC.

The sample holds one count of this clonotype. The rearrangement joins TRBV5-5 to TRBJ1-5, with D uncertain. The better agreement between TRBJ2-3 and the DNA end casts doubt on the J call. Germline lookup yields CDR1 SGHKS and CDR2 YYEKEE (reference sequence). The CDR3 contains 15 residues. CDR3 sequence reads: CASSPLPQRFQPQYF. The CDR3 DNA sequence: TGTGCCAGCAGCCCACTGCCACAGAGGTTTCAGCCCCAGTATTTT.

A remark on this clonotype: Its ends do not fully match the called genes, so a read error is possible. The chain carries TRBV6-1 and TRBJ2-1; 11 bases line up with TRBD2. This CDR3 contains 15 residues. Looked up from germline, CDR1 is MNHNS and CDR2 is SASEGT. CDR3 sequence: CARGLAVPFYNKQFF. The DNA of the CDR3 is TGTGCCAGGGGACTAGCGGTCCCCTTCTACAATAAGCAGTTCTTC.

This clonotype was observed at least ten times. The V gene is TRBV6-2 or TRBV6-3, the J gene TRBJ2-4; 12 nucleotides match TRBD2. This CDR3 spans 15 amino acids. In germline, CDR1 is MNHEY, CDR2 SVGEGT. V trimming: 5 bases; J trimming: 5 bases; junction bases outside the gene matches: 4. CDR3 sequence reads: CASSRTSGVENIQYF. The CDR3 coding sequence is TGTGCCAGCAGTAGGACTAGCGGGGTTGAAAACATTCAGTACTTC.

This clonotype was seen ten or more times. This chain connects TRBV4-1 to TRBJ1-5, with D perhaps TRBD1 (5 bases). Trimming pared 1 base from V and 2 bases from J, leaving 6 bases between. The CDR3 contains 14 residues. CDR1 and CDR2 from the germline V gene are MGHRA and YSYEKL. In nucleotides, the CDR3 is TGCGCCAGCAGCCAAGTGGGGGGCAATCAGCCCCAGCATTTT. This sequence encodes CASSQVGGNQPQHF.

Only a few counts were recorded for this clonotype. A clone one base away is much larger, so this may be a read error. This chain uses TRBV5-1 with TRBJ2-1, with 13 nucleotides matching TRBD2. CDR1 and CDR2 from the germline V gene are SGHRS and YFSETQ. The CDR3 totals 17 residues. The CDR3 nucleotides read TGCACCAGCAGCCTCGGACTAGCGGGAGAAGGAGGCAATGAGCAGTTCTTC. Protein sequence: CTSSLGLAGEGGNEQFF. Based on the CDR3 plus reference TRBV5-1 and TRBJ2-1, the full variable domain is KAGVTQTPRYLIKTRGQQVTLSCSPISGHRSVSWYQQTPGQGLQFLFEYFSETQRNKGNFPGRFSGRQFSNSRSEMNVSTLELGDSALYLCTSSLGLAGEGGNEQFFGPGTRLTVL.

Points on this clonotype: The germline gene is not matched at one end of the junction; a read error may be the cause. In DNA, the CDR3 is TGCAGCGCTGCAGGGTTGGCTTACAATAAGCAGTTCTTC. Protein product: CSAAGLAYNKQFF. The V gene is TRBV29-1, the J gene TRBJ2-1; D is perhaps TRBD1 (5 bases). The CDR3 is 13 residues long. Germline loops: CDR1 SQVTM, CDR2 ANQGSEA.

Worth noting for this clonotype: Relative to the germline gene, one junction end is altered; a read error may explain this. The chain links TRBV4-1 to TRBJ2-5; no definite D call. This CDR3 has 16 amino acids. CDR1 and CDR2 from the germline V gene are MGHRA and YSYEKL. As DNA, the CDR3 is TGCGCCAGCAGCCAAGGGCAGGTCGGTGCCTCAGAGACCCAGCACTTC. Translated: CASSQGQVGASETQHF.

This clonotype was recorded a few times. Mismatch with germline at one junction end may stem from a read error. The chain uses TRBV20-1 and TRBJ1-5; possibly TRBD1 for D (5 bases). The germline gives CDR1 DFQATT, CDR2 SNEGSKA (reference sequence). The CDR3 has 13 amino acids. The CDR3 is CSTSPGVIQPQHF. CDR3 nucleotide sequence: TGCAGTACTAGCCCGGGGGTGATTCAGCCCCAGCATTTT.

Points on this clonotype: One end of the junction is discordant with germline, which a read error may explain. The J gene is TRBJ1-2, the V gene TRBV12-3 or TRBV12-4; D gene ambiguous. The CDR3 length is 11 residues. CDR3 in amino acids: CVSARNYGYTF. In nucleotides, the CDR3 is TGTGTCAGTGCTCGAAACTATGGTTACACCTTC.

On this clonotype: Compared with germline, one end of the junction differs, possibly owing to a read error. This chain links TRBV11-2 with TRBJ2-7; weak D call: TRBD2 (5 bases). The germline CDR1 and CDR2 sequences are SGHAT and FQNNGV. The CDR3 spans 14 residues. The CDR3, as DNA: TGTGTCAGCAGTCGGGATAGCCTTTTCTCCGAGCAGTACTTC. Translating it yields CVSSRDSLFSEQYF.

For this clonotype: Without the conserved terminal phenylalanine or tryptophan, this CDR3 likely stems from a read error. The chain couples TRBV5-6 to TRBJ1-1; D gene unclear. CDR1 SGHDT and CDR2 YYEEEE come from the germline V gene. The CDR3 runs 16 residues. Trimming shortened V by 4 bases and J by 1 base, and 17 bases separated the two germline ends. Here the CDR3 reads CASSPVGGWANTEAFV. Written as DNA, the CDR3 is TGTGCCAGCAGCCCCGTAGGAGGGTGGGCGAACACTGAAGCTTTCGTT.